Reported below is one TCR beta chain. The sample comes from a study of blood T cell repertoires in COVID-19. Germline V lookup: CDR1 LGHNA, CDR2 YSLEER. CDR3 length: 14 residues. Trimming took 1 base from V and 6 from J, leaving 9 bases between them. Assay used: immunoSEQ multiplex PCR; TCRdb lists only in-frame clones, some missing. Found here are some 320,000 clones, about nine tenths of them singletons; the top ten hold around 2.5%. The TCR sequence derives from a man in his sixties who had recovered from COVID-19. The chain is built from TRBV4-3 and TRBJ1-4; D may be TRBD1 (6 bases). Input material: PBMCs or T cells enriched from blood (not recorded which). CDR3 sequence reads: CASSQVWTDEKLFF. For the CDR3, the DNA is TGCGCCAGCAGCCAAGTTTGGACAGATGAAAAACTGTTTTTT.